The 12 T cell receptor beta chains below were found in one sample sequenced in a study of technical replicates of blood from several donors. Repertoires were generated with immunoSEQ multiplex PCR, while TCRdb's copy carries only in-frame clones and drops some. The table has about 80,000 clones, more than 95% seen once. Sequencing input: T cells isolated from PBMCs. The receptors were gathered from a human donor in good health.

V gene TRBV29-1 combines with J gene TRBJ2-5, with TRBD2 matching over 8 bases. The CDR3 totals 13 residues. The junction had 6 bases not matched to a gene; V was cut back by 0 bases and J by 9 bases. Germline-derived CDR1 and CDR2 are SQVTM and ANQGSEA. The CDR3 coding sequence is TGCAGCGTTGAAGACGCGGGGGGTATCGCCCAGTACTTC. Encoded protein: CSVEDAGGIAQYF.

This chain uses TRBV28 with TRBJ2-7, with 11 bases lining up with TRBD2. After removal of 2 bases from V and 6 bases from J, the junction contained 3 bases not matched to a gene. This CDR3 spans 14 amino acids. CDR1 and CDR2 (germline): MDHEN, SYDVKM. CDR3 nucleotides: TGTGCCAGCAGTTTAGCGCTAGCGGGAGGCGAGCAGTACTTC. It is translated as CASSLALAGGEQYF.

The chain is built from TRBV4-2 and TRBJ1-6; D is unclear. CDR1 LGHNA and CDR2 YNFKEQ come from the germline V gene. Trimming shortened V by 2 bases and J by 10 bases, and 18 bases separated the two germline ends. The CDR3 has 16 amino acids. CDR3 loop: CASSQKHPFWESPLHF. CDR3 coding DNA: TGTGCCAGCAGCCAAAAGCACCCCTTCTGGGAGTCACCCCTCCACTTT.

The V and J genes are TRBV13 and TRBJ2-3, with 14 bases lining up with TRBD2. In germline, CDR1 is PRHDT, CDR2 FYEKMQ (reference sequence). The CDR3 covers 15 residues. The trim removed 10 bases at V and 5 bases at J, leaving 8 bases unmatched. In DNA, the CDR3 is TGTGCCACCGGGACTAGCGGGAGTGGTGGAGATACGCAGTATTTT. This translates into CATGTSGSGGDTQYF.

The chain recombines TRBV9 with TRBJ2-7; D is ambiguous. Germline V gene data show CDR1 as SGDLS and CDR2 as YYNGEE. V dropped 0 bases and J dropped 4 bases, with 8 bases sitting between them. This CDR3 is built from 13 residues. This chain's CDR3 is CASSVARVYEQYF. The CDR3 DNA follows: TGTGCCAGCAGCGTAGCTCGAGTTTACGAGCAGTACTTC. Variable domain in full (rest from reference TRBV9 and TRBJ2-7): DSGVTQTPKHLITATGQRVTLRCSPRSGDLSVYWYQQSLDQGLQFLIQYYNGEERAKGNILERFSAQQFPDLHSELNLSSLELGDSALYFCASSVARVYEQYFGPGTRLTVT.

The V call is TRBV4-1, the J call TRBJ2-7, with a tentative D call TRBD2 (6 bases). With 2 bases removed from V and 5 bases from J, the gap between germline ends came to 13 bases. The CDR3 contains 14 residues. The germline CDR1 and CDR2 sequences are MGHRA and YSYEKL. CDR3 coding DNA: TGCGCCAGCAGCCAAAAGGGACTGGGGGACGAGCAGTACTTC. This translates into CASSQKGLGDEQYF.

This sequence joins TRBV19 and TRBJ2-1; 12 nucleotides line up with TRBD2. V gave up 5 bases and J gave up 14 bases; unmatched junction bases: 13. The CDR3 length is 15 residues. Germline CDR1 LNHDA, CDR2 SQIVND (reference sequence). The CDR3 DNA is TGTGCCAGTAGTGAGGAGACTAGCGGGAGCTTGCGGAAGTTCTTC. It is translated as CASSEETSGSLRKFF.

The gene calls are TRBV4-1 and TRBJ2-3; the D is unclear. CDR1 and CDR2 from the germline V gene are MGHRA and YSYEKL. The CDR3 consists of 18 residues. V lost 0 bases and J 0 bases, leaving 16 bases between the germline ends. The DNA of the CDR3 is TGCGCCAGCAGCCAAGATCAGGCTTGGGTGGAAAGCACAGATACGCAGTATTTT. This sequence encodes CASSQDQAWVESTDTQYF.

A single count supports this clone. This chain joins TRBV2 and TRBJ2-3, with 8 bases that match TRBD2. Germline loops: CDR1 SNHLY, CDR2 FYNNEI. The CDR3 extends over 16 amino acids. V was clipped by 8 bases and J by 0 bases; unmatched bases: 10. The CDR3 loop reads CASEDPTSGSTDTQYF. DNA of the CDR3: TGTGCCAGCGAAGACCCAACTAGCGGCAGCACAGATACGCAGTATTTT.

This chain links TRBV14 with TRBJ2-2, with D unclear. V was shortened by 1 base and J by 4 bases, with 10 bases between the two germline ends. Germline CDR1 is SGHDN and CDR2 is FVKESK. The CDR3 runs 15 residues. CDR3 loop: CASSQVGQLTGELFF. In DNA form, the CDR3 reads TGTGCCAGCAGCCAAGTTGGGCAGCTCACCGGGGAGCTGTTTTTT. Variable domain in full (rest from reference TRBV14 and TRBJ2-2): EAGVTQFPSHSVIEKGQTVTLRCDPISGHDNLYWYRRVMGKEIKFLLHFVKESKQDESGMPNNRFLAERTGGTYSTLKVQPAELEDSGVYFCASSQVGQLTGELFFGEGSRLTVL.

The genes are TRBV4-1 and TRBJ2-7; perhaps TRBD2 as D (5 bases). Germline V gene lookup returns CDR1 MGHRA and CDR2 YSYEKL. Trimming removed 1 base at V and 2 bases at J, with 15 bases between. This CDR3 contains 16 residues. CDR3 DNA sequence: TGCGCCAGCAGCCAAGGTTTGTCGGGGAACCCCTACGAGCAGTACTTC. Translating it yields CASSQGLSGNPYEQYF.

The rearrangement uses TRBV27 and TRBJ1-2; 7 nucleotides align to TRBD1. Germline values: CDR1 MNHEY, CDR2 SMNVEV (reference sequence). This CDR3 comprises 14 residues. The junction had 9 bases not matched to a gene; V was cut back by 7 bases and J by 4 bases. In nucleotides, the CDR3 is TGTGCCAGCAACTCGGCAGGGGGAAGCTATGGCTACACCTTC. This encodes CASNSAGGSYGYTF.